The T cell receptor beta chain described here comes from a study of shared clonotypes between healthy human individuals. Worth noting for this clone: Its target is not known.

Trimming left V 5 bases short and J 3 bases short, with 15 bases between. Germline assignment: CDR1 SGHAT and CDR2 FQNNGV. CDR3 length equals 15 residues. Study outcomes and limitations: Investigators collected only blood, and repertoires in tissues likely differ.

DNA at approximately 200 ng, roughly 30,000 T cell genomes, went into sorted-subset replicate PCRs. Method: immunoSEQ multiplex PCR; TCRdb's copy keeps in-frame clones and lacks some. The sample yields some 2.3 million clones, 85% to 95% seen once. The TCR originated in a man younger than 35 in good health. Some clones in this sample may be carry-over from other donors' samples. The chain uses TRBV11-2 and TRBJ2-3, with D possibly TRBD2 on 6 matching bases. The sequenced sample was naive CD4+ T cells from PBMCs. Subset indicated: CD45RA+ positively selected. The CDR3: CASSPTRRATDTQYF. In DNA, the CDR3 is TGTGCCAGCAGCCCCACCAGGAGGGCTACAGATACGCAGTATTTT.